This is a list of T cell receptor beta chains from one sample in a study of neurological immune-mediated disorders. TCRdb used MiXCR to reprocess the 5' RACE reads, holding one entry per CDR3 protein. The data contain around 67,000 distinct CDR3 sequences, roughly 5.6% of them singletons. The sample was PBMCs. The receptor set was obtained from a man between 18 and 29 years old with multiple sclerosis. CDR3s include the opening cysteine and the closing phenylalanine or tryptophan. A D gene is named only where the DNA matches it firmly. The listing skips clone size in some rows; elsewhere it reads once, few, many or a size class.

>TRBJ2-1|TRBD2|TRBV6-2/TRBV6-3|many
TGTGCCAGCAGTCCCAGCGGGGGGGCCTGGAGTGAGCAGTTCTTC
CASSPSGGAWSEQFF
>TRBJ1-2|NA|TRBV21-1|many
TGTGCCAGCAGCAAACGGCGGCAGGCCTATGGCTACACCTTC
CASSKRRQAYGYTF
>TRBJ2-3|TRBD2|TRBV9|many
TGTGCCAGCAGCGAAACCGGGACTAGCGCAGATACGCAGTATTTT
CASSETGTSADTQYF
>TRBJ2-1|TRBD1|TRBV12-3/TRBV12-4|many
TGTGCCAGCAGTTTTACAGGGGGCAATGAGCAGTTCTTC
CASSFTGGNEQFF
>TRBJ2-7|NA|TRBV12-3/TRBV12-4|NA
TGTGCCAGCAGTCAAGGGGAAAGTAGATACGAGCAGTACTTC
CASSQGESRYEQYF
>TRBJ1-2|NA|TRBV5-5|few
TGTGCCAGCAGCTTGGAAGGGGGCTATGGCTACACCTTC
CASSLEGGYGYTF
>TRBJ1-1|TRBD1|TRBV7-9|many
TGTGCCAGCAGCGTAAGGACAGGGGGGATCTCTGAAGCTTTCTTT
CASSVRTGGISEAFF
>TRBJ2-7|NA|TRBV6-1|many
TGTGCCAGCAGTGAATTGATGGCGGAGGACTACGAGCAGTACTTC
CASSELMAEDYEQYF
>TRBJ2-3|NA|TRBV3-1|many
TGTGCCAGCAGCCAAGCACAGACTAGAACAGATACGCAGTATTTT
CASSQAQTRTDTQYF
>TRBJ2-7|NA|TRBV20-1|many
TGCAGTGCGAACAGGGAAGGGCGGGAGCAGTACTTC
CSANREGREQYF
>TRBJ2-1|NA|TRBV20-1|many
TGCAGTGCCCGCCCTCCGGCAGGGGACCACAATGAGCAGTTCTTC
CSARPPAGDHNEQFF
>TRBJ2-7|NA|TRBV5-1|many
TGCGCCAGCAGCTTGGCCCGGAGAAATGACTACGAGCAGTACTTC
CASSLARRNDYEQYF
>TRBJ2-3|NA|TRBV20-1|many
TGCAGTGCTAGAGATCGTAGGGACACAGATACGCAGTATTTT
CSARDRRDTDTQYF
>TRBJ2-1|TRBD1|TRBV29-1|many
TGCAGCGTGGTCGACAGGGGTGAGCAGTTCTTC
CSVVDRGEQFF
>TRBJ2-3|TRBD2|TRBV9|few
TGTGTCAGCAGCGTAGAAGGTTCTAGCGGGGTAACAGATACGCAGTATTTT
CVSSVEGSSGVTDTQYF
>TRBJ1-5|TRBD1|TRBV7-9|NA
TGTGCCAGCAGCCCAACAGGGGCCGGCTTACGTCCCCAGCATTTT
CASSPTGAGLRPQHF
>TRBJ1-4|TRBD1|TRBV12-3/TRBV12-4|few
TGTGCCAGCAGTTCACCACAGGGGGTGAGAACTAATGAAAAACTGTTTTTT
CASSSPQGVRTNEKLFF
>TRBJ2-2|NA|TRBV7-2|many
TGTGCCAGCAGCTTAAATGGCGGGGAGCTGTTTTTT
CASSLNGGELFF
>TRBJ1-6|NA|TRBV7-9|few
TGTGCCAGCAGCTTCTCGGCGTACTATTCACCCCTCAACTTT
CASSFSAYYSPLNF
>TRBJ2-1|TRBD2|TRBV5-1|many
TGCGCCAGCAGCCTATGGACTAGCGGTTACAATGAGCAGTTCTTC
CASSLWTSGYNEQFF
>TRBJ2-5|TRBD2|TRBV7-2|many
TGTGCCAGCAGCTTAGTTTTAGCGGGAGCAGAGACCCAGTACTTC
CASSLVLAGAETQYF
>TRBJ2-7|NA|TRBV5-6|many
TGTGCCAGCAGCCCAAGTTGGAACTACGAGCAGTACTTC
CASSPSWNYEQYF
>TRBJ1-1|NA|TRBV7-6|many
TGTGCCAGCACAGGGGCAATGAACACTGAAGCTTTCTTT
CASTGAMNTEAFF
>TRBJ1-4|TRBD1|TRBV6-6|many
TGTGCCAGCGGGACAGTCCCAAGGCGGGAAAAACTGTTTTTT
CASGTVPRREKLFF
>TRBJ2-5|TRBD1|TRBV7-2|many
TGTGCCAGCAGCTCAAACAGGGGGAAAGAGACCCAGTACTTC
CASSSNRGKETQYF
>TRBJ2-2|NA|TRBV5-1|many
TGCGCCAGCAGCTTAACCCCGGGGGTGACCGGGGAGCTGTTTTTT
CASSLTPGVTGELFF
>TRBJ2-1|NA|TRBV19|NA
TGTGCCAGTAGTATATCCAACCCGGGGTACAATGAGCAGTTCTTC
CASSISNPGYNEQFF
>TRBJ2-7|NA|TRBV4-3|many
TGCGCCAGCAGCTATACTGTCCAGGACAGAAAACTTTTC
CASSYTVQDRKLF
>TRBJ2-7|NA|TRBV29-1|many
TGCAGCGTGGGGATAGGGGGGTACGAGCAGTACTTC
CSVGIGGYEQYF
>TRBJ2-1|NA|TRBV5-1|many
TGCGCCAGCAGCGAGATACCCGGAACGAGTGAGCAGTTCTTC
CASSEIPGTSEQFF
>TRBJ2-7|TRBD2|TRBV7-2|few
TGTGCCAGCAGCTTAGCCCCTAGCGGGAGGGCCGGCGAGCAGTACTTC
CASSLAPSGRAGEQYF
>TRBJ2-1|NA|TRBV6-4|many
TGTGCCAGCAGTGAACAACACACTCATGAGCAGTTCTTC
CASSEQHTHEQFF
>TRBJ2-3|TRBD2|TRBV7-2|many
TGTGCCAGCAGCCGTGAAACTAGCGGGAGAGGCCCGGGATCAGGGGATACGCAGTATTTT
CASSRETSGRGPGSGDTQYF
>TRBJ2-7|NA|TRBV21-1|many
TGTGCCAGCAGCAATGTCCTCGTGGGACAGGGATTGTACGAGCAGTACTTC
CASSNVLVGQGLYEQYF
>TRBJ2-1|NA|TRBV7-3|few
TGTGCCAGCAGCTTAACGGGTGCTCCCCAAGAGCAGTTCTTC
CASSLTGAPQEQFF
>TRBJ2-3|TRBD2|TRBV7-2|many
TGTGCCAGCAGTCCCGGGACTAGCGGGGCACGAAGCACAGATACGCAGTATTTT
CASSPGTSGARSTDTQYF
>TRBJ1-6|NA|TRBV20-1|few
TGCAGTGCTAGGCAGGGTTTAAGTAATTCACCCCTCAACTTT
CSARQGLSNSPLNF
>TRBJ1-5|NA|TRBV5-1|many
TGCGCCAGCAGCTTGGGGATAAGTGATCCCACCCAGCATTTT
CASSLGISDPTQHF
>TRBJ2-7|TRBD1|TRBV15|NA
TGTGCCACCAGCAGAGATCGGGCAGGGGGCGACGAGCAGTACTTC
CATSRDRAGGDEQYF
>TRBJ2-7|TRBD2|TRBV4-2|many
TGTGCCAGCAGCCAACACGGACTAGCGGCCCTCTACGAGCAGTACTTC
CASSQHGLAALYEQYF
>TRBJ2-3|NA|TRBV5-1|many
TGCGCCAGCAGCTTGGTGGCTAGCAGGCTTGGAGATACGCAGTATTTT
CASSLVASRLGDTQYF
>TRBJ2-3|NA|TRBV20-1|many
TGCAGTACCTGGGAGGATACGCAGTATTTT
CSTWEDTQYF
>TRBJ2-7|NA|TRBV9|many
TGTGCCAGCAGCCGGGCCCCCGGGGGCGAGCAGTACTTC
CASSRAPGGEQYF
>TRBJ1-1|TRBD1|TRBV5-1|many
TGCGCCAGCAGCTTGACAGGGGGCGTTGAGACTGAAGCTTTCTTT
CASSLTGGVETEAFF
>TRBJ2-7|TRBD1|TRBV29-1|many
TGCAGCGTAGTTCCCAGGGGGTCCTACGAGCAGTACTTC
CSVVPRGSYEQYF
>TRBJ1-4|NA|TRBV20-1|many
TGCAGTGCTAGGGAACCTACAGGGTTTAATGAAAAACTGTTTTTT
CSAREPTGFNEKLFF
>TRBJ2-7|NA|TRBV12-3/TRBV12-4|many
TGTGCCAGCAGTTCCCGGAACGGCTACGAGCAGTACTTC
CASSSRNGYEQYF
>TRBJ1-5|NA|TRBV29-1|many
TGCAGCATAGGGGACGGTTATCAGCCCCAGAATTTT
CSIGDGYQPQNF